Each of the 23 T cell receptor beta chains below was sequenced from the same sample in a study of response to subunit inactivated influenza vaccine. TCRdb re-derived calls from the RT-PCR reads in MiXCR, one entry per CDR3 protein. The sample lists 750,000 to 850,000 distinct CDR3 sequences, about 18% occurring once. The sample consisted of PBMCs from blood, taken 4 to 6 days after vaccination. These receptors all come from a man in his fifties who received an inactivated influenza vaccine.

This clonotype was observed a few times. The V gene is TRBV5-5, the J gene TRBJ2-1, with TRBD2 identical over 10 bases. CDR3 size: 16 residues. The V and J ends lost 4 bases and 7 bases, in that order; junction bases with no gene match: 11. The germline gives CDR1 SGHKS, CDR2 YYEKEE (reference sequence). This chain's CDR3 is CASSPKWELAGNEQFF. CDR3 DNA: TGTGCCAGCAGCCCCAAATGGGAACTAGCGGGGAATGAGCAGTTCTTC.

The chain uses TRBV21-1 and TRBJ2-3; whether TRBD2, the table's D call, matches the DNA was not checked. TRBV21-1 constitutes a pseudogene. CDR3 length equals 16 residues. CDR3 sequence (DNA): TGTGCCAGCAGCAAATCCCTAGCGGGGACCACAGATACGCAGTATTTT. Translation: CASSKSLAGTTDTQYF.

The rearrangement links TRBV7-2 to TRBJ2-5, with 12 bases that match TRBD2. Germline V gene data show CDR1 as SGHTA and CDR2 as FQGNSA. This CDR3 has 17 amino acids. Trimming at V came to 1 base and at J to 4 bases, leaving 7 bases not matched to a gene. The CDR3 DNA is TGTGCCAGCAGCTTAGTGGGGCTAGCGGGAGGGATAGAGACCCAGTACTTC. Amino acids: CASSLVGLAGGIETQYF.

V usage is TRBV20-1 and J usage is TRBJ1-4; D remains ambiguous. V was cut by 1 base and J by 2 bases, with 11 bases left in between. The V gene's germline CDR1 is DFQATT and CDR2 SNEGSKA (reference sequence). The CDR3 has 15 amino acids. The CDR3 DNA reads TGCAGTGCTAGAGTCGGGTCAGCTACTAATGAAAAACTGTTTTTT. Translation: CSARVGSATNEKLFF.

J is TRBJ1-1 and V is TRBV4-3; D is unresolved. V was clipped by 0 bases and J by 4 bases, with 12 bases between them. There are 15 residues in the CDR3. CDR1 is LGHNA and CDR2 is YSLEER in the germline V gene. The CDR3: CASSQDSGFGTEAFF. The CDR3 DNA is TGCGCCAGCAGCCAAGATTCGGGGTTCGGCACTGAAGCTTTCTTT.

This clonotype was counted a few times. The chain carries TRBV6-5 and TRBJ2-1, with 11 bases that match TRBD1. V lost 2 bases, J lost 4 bases, and 1 base stayed unmatched. The CDR3 loop spans 15 amino acids. Germline V gene sequence: CDR1 MNHEY, CDR2 SVGAGI. CDR3 DNA sequence: TGTGCCAGCAGTTACGGGACAGGGGGGTACAATGAGCAGTTCTTC. Translated, it gives CASSYGTGGYNEQFF.

This clonotype has more than one count but fewer than ten. This chain uses TRBV10-3 with TRBJ2-7; tentative D call: TRBD2 (5 bases). Between the trimmed V and J ends, which lost 11 bases and 0 bases, there was a span of 14 bases. This CDR3 is 13 amino acids long. Germline values: CDR1 ENHRY, CDR2 SYGVKD. CDR3 nucleotides: TGTGCCCTCCGAGACGGGATCTCCTACGAGCAGTACTTC. As protein: CALRDGISYEQYF.

The count of this clonotype is one. This clone may be a read error of a much larger clone one base away. The V gene is TRBV12-3 or TRBV12-4, the J gene TRBJ1-1; D is unclear. The CDR3 length is 12 residues. This CDR3 is CDSSNILDVAFF. The CDR3 coding sequence is TGTGACAGCAGTAATATTTTAGATGTAGCTTTCTTT.

Note on this clonotype: The junction departs from germline at one end; a sequencing error may be responsible. The chain couples TRBV12-3 or TRBV12-4 to TRBJ2-4, with 13 nucleotides matching TRBD2. The CDR3 covers 16 residues. For the CDR3, the DNA is TGTGCTAGCAGTTCACTAGCGGGAGGGCTGGGGAACATTCAGTACTTC. Amino acids: CASSSLAGGLGNIQYF.

The chain links TRBV27 to TRBJ2-2, with 9 bases matching TRBD1. Germline values: CDR1 MNHEY, CDR2 SMNVEV (reference sequence). V trimming: 5 bases; J trimming: 5 bases; junction bases outside the gene matches: 12. CDR3 length: 17 residues. The CDR3 nucleotides are TGTGCCAGCAGTATACTACCCGGGACAGGGAGGACCGGGGAGCTGTTTTTT. Translating gives CASSILPGTGRTGELFF.

There are a few counts of this clonotype. V usage is TRBV5-5 and J usage is TRBJ2-2; unclear D gene. The germline CDR1 and CDR2 sequences are SGHKS and YYEKEE (reference sequence). The CDR3 totals 11 residues. V lost 10 bases and J lost 6, with 10 bases in between. CDR3 DNA sequence: TGTGCCTTTGAGTCGGCCGGGGAGCTGTTTTTT. Translating gives CAFESAGELFF.

The table lists this clonotype with many counts. The chain recombines TRBV4-3 with TRBJ1-1; 7 bases agree with TRBD1. Germline V gene lookup returns CDR1 LGHNA and CDR2 YSLEER. The CDR3 spans 13 residues. The V and J ends lost 2 bases and 5 bases, in that order; junction bases with no gene match: 2. The CDR3 reads CASSQQQGTEAFF. The CDR3 DNA follows: TGCGCCAGCAGCCAACAACAGGGGACTGAAGCTTTCTTT.

The gene calls are TRBV7-2 and TRBJ2-5; D is possibly TRBD1 or TRBD2 (5 bases each). CDR1 is SGHTA and CDR2 is FQGNSA in the germline V gene. CDR3 size: 16 residues. The V end lost 0 bases, the J end lost 5 bases, and 16 bases lay between the germline ends. The CDR3 bases are TGTGCCAGCAGCTTAGCGGGACCGATAGGCCATGAGACCCAGTACTTC. This translates into CASSLAGPIGHETQYF.

This clonotype appeared a few times. The CDR3 is CSASSGPGANVLTF. The DNA for the CDR3 is TGCAGTGCTAGTAGTGGGCCTGGGGCCAACGTCCTGACTTTC. V gene TRBV20-1 combines with J gene TRBJ2-6; no reliable D call. Germline V CDR1 and CDR2: DFQATT, SNEGSKA (reference sequence). The V gene lost 3 bases and the J gene lost 2 bases, with 8 bases spanning the gap. The CDR3 sequence is 14 residues long.

This clonotype has ten or more counts. The junction shows a germline mismatch at one end, possibly a read error. CDR3 in DNA: TGCGCCAGCAGCCCGGGACACTCCTACGAGCAGTACTTC. Its protein product is CASSPGHSYEQYF. The chain employs TRBV12-3 or TRBV12-4 and TRBJ2-7; tentatively, D is TRBD1 (6 bases). This CDR3 is 13 amino acids long.

The rearrangement links TRBV20-1 to TRBJ2-4, with D perhaps matching TRBD1 or TRBD2 (6 bases each). V lost 4 bases and J lost 3, with 10 bases in between. Germline assignment: CDR1 DFQATT and CDR2 SNEGSKA (reference sequence). The CDR3 sequence is 13 residues long. The CDR3 reads CSAKQGLKNIQYF. The CDR3 region has the DNA TGCAGTGCTAAACAGGGACTCAAAAACATTCAGTACTTC.

A few counts support this clonotype. The gene calls are TRBV20-1 and TRBJ2-3; 11 bases align to TRBD2. The germline gives CDR1 DFQATT, CDR2 SNEGSKA (reference sequence). V trimming: 0 bases; J trimming: 8 bases; junction bases outside the gene matches: 7. The CDR3 is 15 residues long. CDR3 region: CSARDLSGGAGTQYF. The DNA of the CDR3 is TGCAGTGCTAGAGATCTTAGCGGGGGGGCCGGTACGCAGTATTTT.

The chain has TRBV5-1 and TRBJ1-4; D might be TRBD1 (6 bases). V was clipped by 1 base and J by 8 bases, with 12 bases between them. The germline V gene encodes CDR1 SGHRS and CDR2 YFSETQ. The CDR3 covers 14 residues. CDR3 coding DNA: TGCGCCAGCAGCTTGCCTGGGACACTAGAAAAACTGTTTTTT. As protein: CASSLPGTLEKLFF.

The rearrangement joins TRBV21-1 to TRBJ2-3; TRBD1 was called by the table and not checked on the DNA. TRBV21-1 is an annotated pseudogene. This CDR3 contains 13 residues. The CDR3 spells CASSTFRSRGTYF. Written as DNA, the CDR3 is TGTGCCAGCAGCACGTTTCGGTCCCGGGGCACGTATTTT.

The CDR3 spells CASKLKEELGTMTYEQYF. In DNA form, the CDR3 reads TGTGCCAGCAAACTCAAGGAGGAACTGGGCACTATGACCTACGAGCAGTACTTC. The chain joins TRBV6-4 to TRBJ2-7, with D possibly being TRBD2 (5 bases). The V end was cut by 7 bases, the J end by 2 bases, with 27 bases between. The CDR3 length is 18 residues. Germline CDR1 MRHNA, CDR2 SNTAGT.

The CDR3 reads CSARDFARGDNQPQHF. The CDR3 DNA is TGCAGTGCTAGAGATTTTGCCAGGGGCGACAATCAGCCCCAGCATTTT. The chain combines TRBV20-1 with TRBJ1-5; maybe TRBD1 (6 bases). Per germline, CDR1 DFQATT and CDR2 SNEGSKA (reference sequence). Trimming shortened V by 0 bases and J by 3 bases, and 15 bases separated the two germline ends. The CDR3 contains 16 residues.

This clonotype was detected a few times. The chain joins TRBV6-1 to TRBJ2-2; D not certain. The V and J ends lost 7 bases and 0 bases respectively, with 15 bases between them. Germline values: CDR1 MNHNS, CDR2 SASEGT. The CDR3 totals 16 residues. This chain's CDR3 is CASTRRGPPNTGELFF. CDR3 nucleotides: TGTGCCAGCACCCGCCGAGGTCCACCGAACACCGGGGAGCTGTTTTTT.

A remark on this clonotype: A read error may account for a junction end that differs from germline. V usage is TRBV29-1 and J usage is TRBJ2-7; D gene uncertain. CDR1 and CDR2 (germline): SQVTM, ANQGSEA. The CDR3 runs to 12 residues. In nucleotides, the CDR3 is TGCAGCGTAGAAGAATACAGTCACGAGCAGTACTTC. Protein product: CSVEEYSHEQYF.